This T cell receptor (beta chain) was found in a study of tumor-infiltrating lymphocytes in localized non-small cell lung cancer. Study as a whole: Tumor tissue and non-adjacent uninvolved lung came from each patient. Study conclusions and caveats: Each assay used a separate piece of the same tissue. Compared with uninvolved lung, tumors showed higher T cell infiltration by TCRbeta sequencing. IM1 and IM2 tumors showed no difference in T-cell fraction.

Trimming stripped 1 base from V and 5 bases from J, with 8 bases between. Germline CDR1 is MNHEY and CDR2 is SMNVEV (reference sequence). This CDR3 is built from 13 residues. The table lists this clone with a few counts. Its antigen is not known. Measured with immunoSEQ multiplex PCR; TCRdb has only the in-frame clones, and not every one. Of more than 10,000 clones in the sample, approximately 85% were seen once. This TCR came from a human donor with non-small cell lung cancer. Material for sequencing was uninvolved lung tissue not adjacent to the tumor. The chain employs TRBV27 and TRBJ2-5; no clear D gene. In nucleotides, the CDR3 is TGTGCCAGCAGTTTATACTTGTATGAGACCCAGTACTTC. This translates into CASSLYLYETQYF.